These 6 T cell receptor beta chains came from one sample sequenced in a study of cytomegalovirus exposure and HLA in healthy donors. With 60 Vbeta and 13 Jbeta primers, the PCR was carried out. Assay used: immunoSEQ multiplex PCR; TCRdb lists only in-frame clones, some missing. The repertoire holds roughly 180,000 clones, with 79% as singletons. What was sequenced was PBMCs. The source of these receptors is a girl aged 5-17 years in good health and CMV-seropositive.

The chain has TRBV10-3 and TRBJ1-1, with D possibly TRBD1 on 5 matching bases. Looked up from germline, CDR1 is ENHRY and CDR2 is SYGVKD. With 6 bases removed from V and 2 bases from J, the gap between germline ends came to 10 bases. The CDR3 totals 13 residues. CDR3 DNA: TGTGCCATCAGGGGGACTTCTAACACTGAAGCTTTCTTT. It specifies CAIRGTSNTEAFF.

CDR3 sequence reads: CASSIASSNTEAFF. Here the CDR3 DNA reads TGCGCCAGCAGTATAGCCAGCTCGAACACTGAAGCTTTCTTT. The genes are TRBV10-1 and TRBJ1-1; D remains unclear. This CDR3 contains 14 residues. CDR1 is WNHNN and CDR2 is SYGVQD in the germline V gene (reference sequence). V gave up 5 bases and J gave up 1 base, with 11 bases separating them.

The chain uses TRBV7-2 and TRBJ2-7; 7 bases are a match to TRBD2. CDR1 and CDR2 from the germline V gene are SGHTA and FQGNSA. This CDR3 has 14 amino acids. J gave up 6 bases and V 5 bases, and 10 bases lay outside the gene matches. In DNA, the CDR3 is TGTGCCAGCAGCCAGACTAGCCTCCGGCTCGAGCAGTACTTC. Translated: CASSQTSLRLEQYF.

This chain links TRBV30 with TRBJ1-5, with unresolved D. The germline V gene has CDR1 GTSNPN and CDR2 SVGIG (reference sequence). The CDR3 is 16 residues long. V gave up 2 bases and J gave up 0 bases, with 14 bases separating them. The CDR3 spells CAWSKQPGYSNQPQHF. The CDR3 DNA reads TGTGCCTGGAGTAAACAGCCCGGTTATAGCAATCAGCCCCAGCATTTT.

As DNA, the CDR3 is TGTGCAAAACGACAGGGTTGTTTTTGCAATCAGCCCCAGCATTTT. It encodes CAKRQGCFCNQPQHF. The rearrangement links TRBV5-6 to TRBJ1-5; 7 bases are a match to TRBD1. The CDR3 contains 15 residues. CDR1 SGHDT and CDR2 YYEEEE come from the germline V gene.

In its sample, this clone was seen a few times. The V gene is TRBV5-1, the J gene TRBJ1-1; tentative D call: TRBD1 (6 bases). The CDR3 runs 15 residues. From germline, CDR1 is SGHRS and CDR2 YFSETQ. V lost 0 bases and J lost 0, with 9 bases in between. Written as DNA, the CDR3 is TGCGCCAGCAGCTTGGAACAGGGATTGAACACTGAAGCTTTCTTT. Its protein product is CASSLEQGLNTEAFF.